These 19 T cell receptor beta chains were all obtained from the same sample, sequenced in a study of type 1 and type 2 diabetes patients listed by TCRdb under 2016. Sequencing instrument: Illumina MiSeq. Genomic DNA from sorted T cell subsets served as template for TCRbeta CDR3 amplification. The TCRbeta CDR3 region was amplified by multiplex PCR with 30 forward and 13 reverse primers. The public reads were reanalyzed by TCRdb: fastp trimming at Q25, MiXCR alignment, in-frame beta chains only. Each entry merges the rows of one CDR3 protein and shows their most common DNA and genes. For this sample there are about 250,000 distinct CDR3 sequences; 40% to 50% appear just once. Roughly 13% of the sample is held by the ten biggest clonotypes. The specimen was peripheral blood mononuclear cells (PBMCs). Receptor source: a young man with type 2 diabetes.

This clonotype came up a few times. The chain uses TRBV20-1 and TRBJ1-2; no definite D call. CDR3 length equals 14 residues. Germline lookup yields CDR1 DFQATT and CDR2 SNEGSKA (reference sequence). V dropped 3 bases and J dropped 1 base, with 12 bases sitting between them. CDR3 in amino acids: CSASYDSFNYGYTF. Written as DNA, the CDR3 is TGCAGTGCTAGTTATGACTCATTTAACTATGGCTACACCTTC.

This clonotype has only a few counts. The V and J genes are TRBV12-3 or TRBV12-4 and TRBJ1-1; 7 bases line up with TRBD1. Trimming removed 6 bases from V and 7 bases from J; junction bases left unmatched: 11. The CDR3 runs 14 residues. The DNA of the CDR3 is TGTGCCAGCAGCCCCTCGACAGGGCTATTTGAAGCTTTCTTT. Protein sequence: CASSPSTGLFEAFF.

This chain links TRBV24-1 with TRBJ2-2; the match to TRBD1 covers 8 bases. From germline, CDR1 is KGHDR and CDR2 SFDVKD. This CDR3 spans 14 amino acids. J was trimmed by 8 bases and V by 4 bases; bases with no gene match: 5. CDR3 region: CATSDRTGTGELFF. CDR3 nucleotide sequence: TGTGCCACCAGTGACCGGACAGGGACGGGGGAGCTGTTTTTT.

This clonotype was detected a few times. V and J are TRBV20-1 and TRBJ2-7; D might be TRBD2 (6 bases). V was trimmed by 6 bases and J by 0 bases, leaving 12 bases between them. CDR1 is DFQATT, CDR2 SNEGSKA, per germline (reference sequence). CDR3 length: 13 amino acids. CDR3 sequence (DNA): TGCAGTGCGGTAGCGGTCCTCTCCTACGAGCAGTACTTC. The encoded protein is CSAVAVLSYEQYF.

This clonotype was seen more than once but under ten times. The junction and the germline gene differ at one end; a read error may be behind it. The V call is TRBV5-1, the J call TRBJ2-1; D gene unclear. Germline CDR1 SGHRS, CDR2 YFSETQ. The CDR3 runs 13 residues. CDR3 amino acids: CASSLVGSSRLVF. The CDR3 nucleotides are TGCGCCAGCAGCTTGGTAGGCTCCTCGCGGCTCGTATTC.

Here the CDR3 reads CSVEERGADNEQFF. DNA for the CDR3: TGCAGCGTTGAAGAGCGAGGAGCGGACAATGAGCAGTTCTTC. The V gene is TRBV29-1, the J gene TRBJ2-5, with D maybe TRBD2 (5 bases). The tail of the sequence fits TRBJ2-1 better, so the J call may be wrong. CDR3 length: 14 residues. Germline V gene data show CDR1 as SQVTM and CDR2 as ANQGSEA.

This rearrangement joins TRBV7-3 to TRBJ2-7; 10 bases agree with TRBD2. Germline V gene data show CDR1 as SGHTA and CDR2 as FQGTGA. This CDR3 contains 15 residues. With V trimmed by 5 bases and J by 4 bases, 8 bases remained unmatched. In DNA form, the CDR3 reads TGTGCCAGCAGCCCTACCGGGACTAGCGCTTACGAGCAGTACTTC. Translating gives CASSPTGTSAYEQYF.

The CDR3 DNA follows: TGTGCCATCAGTGCAGGGGGTAGCTCCTACGAGCAGTACTTC. This encodes CAISAGGSSYEQYF. This chain connects TRBV10-3 to TRBJ2-7, with 7 bases matching TRBD1. The CDR3 runs 14 residues. Germline V gene lookup returns CDR1 ENHRY and CDR2 SYGVKD. Trimming took 4 bases from V and 0 from J; bases not matched to a gene: 3.

This clonotype came up once. This may be a read error, as it is one base from a much larger clone. The chain employs TRBV2 and TRBJ2-7, with 8 nucleotides matching TRBD2. V trimming: 8 bases; J trimming: 3 bases; junction bases outside the gene matches: 6. The CDR3 loop spans 13 amino acids. From germline, CDR1 is SNHLY and CDR2 FYNNEI. The CDR3 reads CASGALAGYEQYF. CDR3 nucleotide sequence: TGTGCCAGCGGTGCTCTAGCGGGCTACGAGCAGTACTTC.

This chain joins TRBV4-3 and TRBJ1-2; D possibly corresponds to TRBD1 (6 bases). Per germline, CDR1 LGHNA and CDR2 YSLEER. The V end was cut by 4 bases, the J end by 3 bases, with 12 bases between. The CDR3 has 14 amino acids. The CDR3 bases are TGCGCCAGCAGCCCGGGGGGCGGATACTATGGCTACACCTTC. Amino acids: CASSPGGGYYGYTF.

This clonotype was observed at least ten times. The V gene is TRBV20-1, the J gene TRBJ2-5, with D possibly TRBD1 on 5 matching bases. The CDR3 is made up of 10 amino acids. Per germline, CDR1 DFQATT and CDR2 SNEGSKA (reference sequence). The CDR3 reads CSAKGETQYF. DNA for the CDR3: TGCAGCGCAAAGGGGGAGACCCAGTACTTC.

The V gene is TRBV19, the J gene TRBJ1-5, with D possibly matching TRBD1 (5 bases). The V end lost 7 bases, the J end lost 0 bases, and 16 bases lay between the germline ends. This CDR3 contains 16 residues. From germline, CDR1 is LNHDA and CDR2 SQIVND (reference sequence). CDR3 sequence (DNA): TGTGCCAGTACAAAACCCGGGACGGGTAGCAATCAGCCCCAGCATTTT. This translates into CASTKPGTGSNQPQHF.

The V gene is TRBV10-3, the J gene TRBJ2-7; the match to TRBD2 covers 12 bases. Trimming took 3 bases from V and 4 from J; bases not matched to a gene: 4. This CDR3 region has 15 residues. CDR1 and CDR2 (germline): ENHRY, SYGVKD. The CDR3 DNA sequence: TGTGCCATCAGTGACCTAGCGGGGGGGACTTACGAGCAGTACTTC. The encoded protein is CAISDLAGGTYEQYF.

The chain is built from TRBV5-8 and TRBJ2-7; the D gene is possibly TRBD1 (5 bases). The V and J ends lost 1 base and 5 bases respectively, with 10 bases between them. CDR1 and CDR2 (germline): SGHTS, YDEGEE. The CDR3 has 13 amino acids. CDR3 DNA: TGTGCCAGCAGCTTGTACGGACAAAACGAGCAGTACTTC. It encodes CASSLYGQNEQYF.

The chain links TRBV19 to TRBJ1-5; 10 bases are a match to TRBD1. CDR3 size: 16 residues. The ends lost 4 bases at V and 4 bases at J; junction bases unmatched: 7. Germline lookup yields CDR1 LNHDA and CDR2 SQIVND (reference sequence). CDR3 DNA sequence: TGTGCCAGTAGTACGGGACAGGGGTACGCAAATCAGCCCCAGCATTTT. Translated: CASSTGQGYANQPQHF.

This chain connects TRBV28 to TRBJ2-3; TRBD1 matches at 7 bases. Germline V gene sequence: CDR1 MDHEN, CDR2 SYDVKM. This CDR3 comprises 15 residues. With 2 bases clipped from V and 2 bases from J, the junction kept 4 bases outside the gene matches. This CDR3 reads CASSLRDSYTDTQYF. DNA of the CDR3: TGTGCCAGCAGTTTACGGGACAGTTACACAGATACGCAGTATTTT. Full variable domain (missing parts from reference TRBV28 and TRBJ2-3): DVKVTQSSRYLVKRTGEKVFLECVQDMDHENMFWYRQDPGLGLRLIYFSYDVKMKEKGDIPEGYSVSREKKERFSLILESASTNQTSMYLCASSLRDSYTDTQYFGPGTRLTVL.

This clonotype was picked up a small number of times. The gene calls are TRBV7-3 and TRBJ2-2, with D tentatively TRBD1 or TRBD2 (5 bases each). Germline V gives CDR1 SGHTA, CDR2 FQGTGA. The CDR3 has 13 residues. Between the trimmed V and J ends, which lost 3 bases and 5 bases, there was a span of 7 bases. CDR3 DNA: TGTGCCAGCAGCTTCGAGGGGACCGGGGAGCTGTTTTTT. Amino acid sequence: CASSFEGTGELFF.

This clonotype showed up just a few times. This chain joins TRBV7-2 and TRBJ2-7; perhaps D is TRBD1 or TRBD2 (5 bases each). The CDR3 length is 17 residues. V dropped 2 bases and J dropped 0 bases, with 17 bases sitting between them. Germline V gives CDR1 SGHTA, CDR2 FQGNSA. CDR3 amino acids: CASSLSWGRGDSYEQYF. As DNA, the CDR3 is TGTGCCAGCAGCTTAAGTTGGGGTAGAGGGGACTCCTACGAGCAGTACTTC.

The J gene is TRBJ2-1, the V gene TRBV12-3 or TRBV12-4, with 8 bases lining up with TRBD2. V dropped 5 bases and J dropped 2; count of bases not matched to a gene: 5. The CDR3 is 15 residues long. CDR3 sequence: CASSHERGPYNEQFF. In DNA form, the CDR3 reads TGTGCCAGCAGTCACGAGCGGGGGCCCTACAATGAGCAGTTCTTC.